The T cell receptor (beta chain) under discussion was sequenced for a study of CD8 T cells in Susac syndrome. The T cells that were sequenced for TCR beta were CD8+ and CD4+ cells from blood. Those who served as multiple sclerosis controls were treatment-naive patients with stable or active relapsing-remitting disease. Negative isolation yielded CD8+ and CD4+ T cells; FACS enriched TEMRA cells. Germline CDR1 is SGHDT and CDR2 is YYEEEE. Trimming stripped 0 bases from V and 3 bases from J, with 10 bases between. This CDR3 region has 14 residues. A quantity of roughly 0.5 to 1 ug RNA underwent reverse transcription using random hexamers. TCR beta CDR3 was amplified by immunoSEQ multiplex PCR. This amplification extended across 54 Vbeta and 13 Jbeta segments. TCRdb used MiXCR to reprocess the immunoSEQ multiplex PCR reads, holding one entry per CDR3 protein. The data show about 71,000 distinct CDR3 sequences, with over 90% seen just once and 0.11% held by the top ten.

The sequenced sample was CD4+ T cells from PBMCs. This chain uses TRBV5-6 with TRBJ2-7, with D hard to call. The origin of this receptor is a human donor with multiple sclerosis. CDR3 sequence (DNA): TGTGCCAGCAGCTTGGCTTCAGGTGACTACGAGCAGTACTTC. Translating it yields CASSLASGDYEQYF.